One and the same sample provided the 21 T cell receptor beta chains below, sequenced in a study of vaccination and CD4 T cells after COVID-19. TCRdb independently ran MiXCR on the PCR reads; one entry per CDR3 protein. The sample records approximately 23,000 distinct CDR3 sequences, over 40% being singletons. The specimen comprised CD4+ T cells from blood, sampled before SARS-CoV-2 vaccination. These TCRs come from a human donor who had recovered from COVID-19.

The chain employs TRBV20-1 and TRBJ2-1, with TRBD2 matching over 7 bases. Germline loops: CDR1 DFQATT, CDR2 SNEGSKA (reference sequence). The CDR3 runs 14 residues. J was trimmed by 2 bases and V by 3 bases; bases with no gene match: 4. CDR3 protein: CSASGRGTYNEQFF. CDR3 coding DNA: TGCAGTGCTAGTGGGAGGGGCACCTACAATGAGCAGTTCTTC.

V gene TRBV19 combines with J gene TRBJ2-3, with D unclear. Germline V lookup: CDR1 LNHDA, CDR2 SQIVND (reference sequence). The CDR3 has 11 residues. The germline V and J ends were trimmed by 3 bases and 5 bases, with 3 bases remaining between them. CDR3 loop: CASSMGDTQYF. Written as DNA, the CDR3 is TGTGCCAGTAGTATGGGAGATACGCAGTATTTT.

J is TRBJ2-7 and V is TRBV20-1; TRBD1 matches 7 bases. Trimming at V came to 3 bases and at J to 5 bases, leaving 10 bases not matched to a gene. This CDR3 is built from 14 residues. Germline V CDR1 and CDR2: DFQATT, SNEGSKA (reference sequence). The CDR3 loop is CSARPDRSDHEQYF. The CDR3 DNA is TGCAGTGCTAGGCCGGACAGGAGTGACCACGAGCAGTACTTC.

The rearrangement joins TRBV19 to TRBJ2-2; D gene unclear. CDR1 is LNHDA, CDR2 SQIVND, per germline (reference sequence). V dropped 3 bases and J dropped 3 bases, with 5 bases sitting between them. The CDR3 length is 13 residues. The CDR3 DNA reads TGTGCCAGTAGTATTGGCTACACCGGGGAGCTGTTTTTT. This translates into CASSIGYTGELFF. The whole variable domain, filled in from reference TRBV19 and TRBJ2-2, reads DGGITQSPKYLFRKEGQNVTLSCEQNLNHDAMYWYRQDPGQGLRLIYYSQIVNDFQKGDIAEGYSVSREKKESFPLTVTSAQKNPTAFYLCASSIGYTGELFFGEGSRLTVL.

The genes are TRBV2 and TRBJ1-1, with D maybe TRBD1 (6 bases). This CDR3 has 14 residues. V was clipped by 7 bases and J by 5 bases, with 17 bases between them. The V gene's germline CDR1 is SNHLY and CDR2 FYNNEI. CDR3 sequence: CASIGRGIGTEAFF. In DNA, the CDR3 is TGTGCCAGCATCGGAAGGGGGATTGGTACTGAAGCTTTCTTT. Complete variable domain (other parts from reference TRBV2 and TRBJ1-1): EPEVTQTPSHQVTQMGQEVILRCVPISNHLYFYWYRQILGQKVEFLVSFYNNEISEKSEIFDDQFSVERPDGSNFTLKIRSTKLEDSAMYFCASIGRGIGTEAFFGQGTRLTVV.

This chain joins TRBV2 and TRBJ2-7; 7 bases are shared with TRBD2. Germline lookup yields CDR1 SNHLY and CDR2 FYNNEI. The CDR3 extends over 13 amino acids. Unmatched junction bases numbered 10, after V lost 8 bases and J lost 6 bases. CDR3 in DNA: TGTGCCAGCGGGAGTGGTACTAGCGCCGAGCAGTACTTC. It yields the protein CASGSGTSAEQYF.

The chain employs TRBV5-1 and TRBJ1-4, with no clear D. The germline V gene encodes CDR1 SGHRS and CDR2 YFSETQ. V lost 5 bases to trimming and J lost 8 bases, with 13 bases between them. The CDR3 totals 13 residues. The CDR3 sequence is CASSVGEGEKLFF. CDR3 in DNA: TGCGCCAGCAGTGTCGGGGAGGGAGAAAAACTGTTTTTT.

The gene calls are TRBV28 and TRBJ1-5, with D perhaps TRBD1 (6 bases). This CDR3 is built from 15 residues. The germline CDR1 and CDR2 sequences are MDHEN and SYDVKM. The germline V and J ends were trimmed by 2 bases and 1 base, with 9 bases remaining between them. CDR3 region: CASSLRGISNQPQHF. For the CDR3, the DNA is TGTGCCAGCAGTTTAAGGGGGATCAGCAATCAGCCCCAGCATTTT.

The gene calls are TRBV9 and TRBJ2-5, with D perhaps TRBD1 (6 bases). CDR3 size: 16 residues. CDR1 and CDR2 (germline): SGDLS, YYNGEE. V lost 0 bases to trimming and J lost 6 bases, with 18 bases between them. CDR3 in amino acids: CASSVGLARGRQTQYF. Written as DNA, the CDR3 is TGTGCCAGCAGCGTAGGGTTGGCCAGGGGAAGGCAGACCCAGTACTTC. The full variable domain, rest sourced from reference TRBV9 and TRBJ2-5, is DSGVTQTPKHLITATGQRVTLRCSPRSGDLSVYWYQQSLDQGLQFLIQYYNGEERAKGNILERFSAQQFPDLHSELNLSSLELGDSALYFCASSVGLARGRQTQYFGPGTRLLVL.

The rearrangement links TRBV2 to TRBJ2-7, with 12 nucleotides matching TRBD1. The V segment lost 5 bases and the J segment 0 bases; nucleotides outside the gene matches: 8. Germline loops: CDR1 SNHLY, CDR2 FYNNEI. This CDR3 has 17 residues. CDR3 loop: CASSRGQGALSSYEQYF. In DNA form, the CDR3 reads TGTGCCAGCAGTCGGGGACAGGGGGCCCTAAGCTCCTACGAGCAGTACTTC.

Note on this clonotype: The germline gene is not matched at one end of the junction; a read error may be the cause. The rearrangement joins TRBV20-1 to TRBJ2-1, with D perhaps TRBD2 (6 bases). Gene TRBJ2-7 matches the end of the DNA better, so the J call may be wrong. The CDR3 covers 12 residues. Germline values: CDR1 DFQATT, CDR2 SNEGSKA (reference sequence). The DNA for the CDR3 is TGTAGTGCTAGTCGGGGAGGCCACGAGCAGTACTTC. The encoded protein is CSASRGGHEQYF.

This sequence joins TRBV7-9 and TRBJ1-1; D is unclear. Trimming cost V 1 base and J 7 bases, with 10 bases left between them. The CDR3 is 13 residues long. CDR1 and CDR2 from the germline V gene are SEHNR and FQNEAQ (reference sequence). CDR3: CASSLGTSGEAFF. CDR3 in DNA: TGTGCCAGCAGCTTAGGAACCTCAGGTGAAGCTTTCTTT.

The chain has TRBV19 and TRBJ2-7; D is ambiguous. The CDR3 totals 16 residues. Germline V gives CDR1 LNHDA, CDR2 SQIVND (reference sequence). Trimming took 5 bases from V and 0 from J, leaving 17 bases between them. In nucleotides, the CDR3 is TGTGCCAGTAGTCCCTTTGACCGCTTTAGCTCCTACGAGCAGTACTTC. Translating it yields CASSPFDRFSSYEQYF.

The genes are TRBV20-1 and TRBJ2-7; 7 bases fit TRBD1. This CDR3 has 12 amino acids. J lost 0 bases, V lost 5 bases, and 1 base had no gene match. The germline V gene encodes CDR1 DFQATT and CDR2 SNEGSKA (reference sequence). The CDR3: CSAWDSSYEQYF. The CDR3 DNA reads TGCAGTGCTTGGGACAGCTCCTACGAGCAGTACTTC.

The V and J genes are TRBV20-1 and TRBJ1-5; no clear D. Per germline, CDR1 DFQATT and CDR2 SNEGSKA (reference sequence). The CDR3 is made up of 12 amino acids. The V end was cut by 6 bases, the J end by 7 bases, with 13 bases between. CDR3 amino acids: CSAVEGGQPQHF. The DNA for the CDR3 is TGCAGTGCCGTCGAGGGAGGGCAGCCCCAGCATTTT.

The V and J genes are TRBV4-1 and TRBJ1-1, with D perhaps matching TRBD1 (5 bases). Trimming stripped 0 bases from V and 1 base from J, with 15 bases between. This CDR3 has 17 residues. Germline CDR1 and CDR2: MGHRA and YSYEKL. The CDR3 spells CASSQDRRGGPNTEAFF. The CDR3 DNA reads as TGCGCCAGCAGCCAAGATCGGAGGGGAGGGCCGAACACTGAAGCTTTCTTT.

V and J are TRBV7-2 and TRBJ2-3; D is unresolved. The V end lost 8 bases, the J end lost 4 bases, and 13 bases lay between the germline ends. CDR3 length: 13 residues. Germline CDR1 reads SGHTA; CDR2 reads FQGNSA. The CDR3 loop reads CASLGSRADTQYF. The DNA of the CDR3 is TGTGCCAGCCTGGGCTCTAGAGCAGATACGCAGTATTTT. Together with reference TRBV7-2 and TRBJ2-3, the CDR3 gives the full variable domain: GAGVSQSPSNKVTEKGKDVELRCDPISGHTALYWYRQSLGQGLEFLIYFQGNSAPDKSGLPSDRFSAERTGGSVSTLTIQRTQQEDSAVYLCASLGSRADTQYFGPGTRLTVL.

This clonotype appeared a few times. V is TRBV20-1 and J is TRBJ1-5; perhaps TRBD1 as D (6 bases). The CDR3 runs to 14 residues. The germline V and J ends were trimmed by 2 bases and 1 base, with 9 bases remaining between them. Germline CDR1 is DFQATT and CDR2 is SNEGSKA (reference sequence). The CDR3 DNA sequence: TGCAGTGCTAGAACAGGGTTGAGCAATCAGCCCCAGCATTTT. It is translated as CSARTGLSNQPQHF.

Only one count was recorded for this clonotype. V gene TRBV2 combines with J gene TRBJ2-1; 9 nucleotides line up with TRBD2. Germline-derived CDR1 and CDR2 are SNHLY and FYNNEI. V lost 6 bases and J lost 3; bases outside the gene matches: 6. The CDR3 length is 15 residues. CDR3 in DNA: TGTGCCAGCAGGCCTACTAGCGGGCGCTACAATGAGCAGTTCTTC. This gives the protein CASRPTSGRYNEQFF.

This clonotype has just a few counts. The V and J genes are TRBV15 and TRBJ2-2; D is unresolved. Germline V gene sequence: CDR1 LNHNV, CDR2 YYDKDF (reference sequence). Trimming removed 1 base from V and 2 bases from J, with 8 bases in between. This CDR3 is built from 15 residues. The CDR3 reads CATSRVPENTGELFF. CDR3 nucleotides: TGTGCCACCAGCAGAGTCCCTGAAAACACCGGGGAGCTGTTTTTT.

There are a few counts of this clonotype. This chain connects TRBV6-1 to TRBJ1-2; D is undetermined. CDR1 and CDR2 from the germline V gene are MNHNS and SASEGT. V was clipped by 6 bases and J by 3 bases, with 11 bases between them. The CDR3 loop spans 13 amino acids. As DNA, the CDR3 is TGTGCCAGCAGGGACCCCTCGGACTATGGCTACACCTTC. Protein product: CASRDPSDYGYTF.